This TCR beta chain was sequenced during a study of blood T cell repertoires in COVID-19. TCRdb's table, derived via immunoSEQ multiplex PCR, lists solely in-frame clones and lacks some. The sample shows 140,000 to 150,000 clones, roughly 86% of them seen only once. Germline-derived CDR1 and CDR2 are SGHRS and YFSETQ. Unmatched junction bases numbered 10, after V lost 4 bases and J lost 3 bases. There are 15 residues in the CDR3. This TCR came from a woman aged 50 to 65 with acute COVID-19. The sequenced sample was PBMCs or T cells enriched from blood (not recorded which). The chain combines TRBV5-1 with TRBJ2-7, with 7 bases fitting TRBD2. CDR3 residues: CASSPSGKGFYEQYF. The CDR3 nucleotides read TGCGCCAGCAGCCCTAGCGGTAAAGGGTTCTACGAGCAGTACTTC.